The 7 T cell receptor beta chains below come from one sample, sequenced in a study of T cell changes during pregnancy in multiple sclerosis. Libraries were prepared by immunoSEQ multiplex PCR; TCRdb keeps only in-frame clonotypes and omits some of them. The sample records tens of thousands of clones, around 90% being singletons. The specimen was peripheral blood, collected in the first trimester of pregnancy. The receptors were sampled from a female donor in good health, enrolled as a control in a pregnancy study.

The chain carries TRBV6-6 and TRBJ2-3, with a tentative D call TRBD2 (6 bases). Germline V gene sequence: CDR1 MNHNY, CDR2 SVGAGI (reference sequence). This CDR3 has 14 residues. V was pared by 10 bases and J by 4 bases, with 18 bases between. CDR3 nucleotides: TGTGCCACCAACCCGGGAGACCCCGCAGATACGCAGTATTTT. As protein: CATNPGDPADTQYF.

This CDR3 is CASGTPPSPEQYF. DNA of the CDR3: TGTGCCAGTGGGACACCTCCGTCCCCCGAGCAGTACTTC. The chain is built from TRBV19 and TRBJ2-7; D is perhaps TRBD1 (6 bases). The V gene's germline CDR1 is LNHDA and CDR2 SQIVND (reference sequence). The CDR3 sequence is 13 residues long. Trimming left V 8 bases short and J 6 bases short, with 17 bases between.

This rearrangement joins TRBV18 to TRBJ2-7; possibly TRBD2 for D (5 bases). The CDR3 spans 12 residues. Germline-derived CDR1 and CDR2 are KGHSH and LQKENI. Trimming took off 5 bases at V and 4 bases at J, with 9 bases between the two ends. The CDR3 DNA reads as TGTGCCAGCTCAAGGACGGGATACGAGCAGTACTTC. Protein: CASSRTGYEQYF.

The J gene is TRBJ1-1, the V gene TRBV15; TRBD1 might be the D (6 bases). Between the trimmed V and J ends, which lost 1 base and 2 bases, there was a span of 17 bases. Germline CDR1 is LNHNV and CDR2 is YYDKDF (reference sequence). The CDR3 is made up of 17 amino acids. The CDR3 DNA is TGTGCCACCAGCAGAGTAGGAACGGGGGGCCTAAACACTGAAGCTTTCTTT. Translated, it gives CATSRVGTGGLNTEAFF.

This sequence joins TRBV29-1 and TRBJ1-1, with 10 bases lining up with TRBD1. The CDR3 totals 13 residues. The J segment lost 1 base and the V segment lost 7 bases, leaving 3 bases of the junction unmatched. Germline CDR1 is SQVTM and CDR2 is ANQGSEA. CDR3 in amino acids: CSAGQGGNTEAFF. CDR3 bases: TGCAGCGCCGGACAGGGGGGGAACACTGAAGCTTTCTTT. The variable domain in full, with the rest retrieved from reference TRBV29-1 and TRBJ1-1, is SAVISQKPSRDICQRGTSLTIQCQVDSQVTMMFWYRQQPGQSLTLIATANQGSEATYESGFVIDKFPISRPNLTFSTLTVSNMSPEDSSIYLCSAGQGGNTEAFFGQGTRLTVV.

The rearrangement links TRBV5-4 to TRBJ1-2, with 7 bases fitting TRBD1. V was clipped by 1 base and J by 3 bases; unmatched bases: 6. Germline V gene lookup returns CDR1 SGHNT and CDR2 YYREEE (reference sequence). This CDR3 has 15 residues. CDR3 residues: CASSLIGGADYGYTF. The CDR3 DNA reads as TGTGCCAGCAGCTTGATAGGGGGCGCGGACTATGGCTACACCTTC.

The chain employs TRBV11-3 and TRBJ1-1; no firm D call. The V end was cut by 0 bases, the J end by 0 bases, with 11 bases between. This CDR3 is 16 amino acids long. Germline V lookup: CDR1 SGHNT, CDR2 YENEEA. CDR3 sequence reads: CASSLDGAGLNTEAFF. The CDR3 DNA sequence: TGTGCCAGCAGCTTAGATGGCGCAGGTCTGAACACTGAAGCTTTCTTT.